This TCR beta chain was found in a study of T cell changes during pregnancy in multiple sclerosis. Sequencing was performed with immunoSEQ multiplex PCR; in TCRdb, only in-frame clones are kept and a portion is missing. The repertoire holds approximately 33,000 clones, roughly nine tenths seen once, with over 0.45% in the top ten. This clone came up a few times. Trimming removed 4 bases at V and 5 bases at J, with 12 bases between. Germline V gene lookup returns CDR1 SGHRS and CDR2 YFSETQ. The length of the CDR3 is 13 residues. The receptor was isolated from a female donor with multiple sclerosis, enrolled in a pregnancy study. Source: CD4+ T cells from peripheral blood mononuclear cells, taken after pregnancy. The rearrangement links TRBV5-1 to TRBJ1-2; unclear D gene. CDR3 in amino acids: CASSVSNEYGYTF. CDR3 bases: TGCGCCAGCAGCGTCAGTAACGAATATGGCTACACCTTC.